This T cell receptor beta chain was identified in a study of CD8 T cells in ankylosing spondylitis. This clonotype has a count of ten or more. Its antigen is unidentified. Study results and caveats: Disease-associated clones were reportedly significantly overrepresented in matched ankylosing spondylitis synovial fluid. Clones that were linked to disease were CD8+ and were relatively rare in peripheral blood. Characteristic of ankylosing spondylitis blood, it appeared, was a TCR beta motif comprising fewer than 10 highly homologous variants.

5'-RACE, quantitative and with molecular barcodes, yielded the TCR beta libraries. TCRdb reprocessed the 5' RACE reads via MiXCR and lists one record per CDR3 protein. The sample shows some 130,000 distinct CDR3 sequences, 7.3% of them seen only once. The sample consisted of blood, either unsorted or a sorted T cell fraction (not recorded which). The origin of this receptor is a female donor with ankylosing spondylitis or in good health (not recorded which).

Here the CDR3 reads CASSSKTGSEAFF. The CDR3 bases are TGTGCCAGCAGCTCCAAGACAGGGAGTGAAGCTTTCTTT. This chain joins TRBV7-6 and TRBJ1-1, with 7 bases identical to TRBD1. CDR3 length equals 13 residues. Germline V lookup: CDR1 SGHVS, CDR2 FNYEAQ. V shed 4 bases, J shed 7 bases, and the junction held 6 bases outside the gene matches.